Listed below are T cell receptor beta chains from one sample, sequenced in a study of response to subunit inactivated influenza vaccine. Each CDR3 protein is one row after TCRdb ran MiXCR on the RT-PCR reads. The sample includes 600,000 to 850,000 distinct CDR3 sequences, approximately 14% of them seen just once. The sample in question was PBMCs from blood, obtained about 14 days before vaccination. All receptors come from a man aged 50-59 years who received an inactivated influenza vaccine. The CDR3 runs from the conserved cysteine through the conserved F or W. Fields, in order: D gene, clone size, J gene, V gene, CDR3 DNA, CDR3 protein. The D gene is left open where the match is weak. Rows give clone size only sometimes, using once, few, many, or a class for an expanded clone.

.,.,TRBJ2-1,TRBV5-1,TGCGCCAGCAGCCCACTGACAGAACACAATGAGCAGTTCTTC,CASSPLTEHNEQFF
.,.,TRBJ1-2,TRBV7-9,TGTGCCAGCAGCTTAAGGCAGGAGTACTATGGCTACACCTTC,CASSLRQEYYGYTF
TRBD1,many,TRBJ2-3,TRBV2,TGTGCCAGCAGGAGGGGGCAGGGAGCAGATACGCAGTATTTT,CASRRGQGADTQYF
.,.,TRBJ2-1,TRBV11-3,TGTGCCAGCAGCTTAAGGCTCGGTGGTAATGAGCAGTTCTTC,CASSLRLGGNEQFF
TRBD1,.,TRBJ2-7,TRBV6-2/TRBV6-3,TGTGCCAGCAGCAACTCTGGACAGGGCGGTTACTTC,CASSNSGQGGYF
.,many,TRBJ1-1,TRBV12-3/TRBV12-4,TGTGCCAGCAGCCCTCGACACGGGGGCGCTGAAGCTTTCTTT,CASSPRHGGAEAFF
.,few,TRBJ2-1,TRBV4-2,TGTGCCAGCAGCCAAGATTTTGGGGGAGTCGGCGCCTACAATGAGCAGTTCTTC,CASSQDFGGVGAYNEQFF
TRBD2,few,TRBJ2-3,TRBV20-1,TGCAGTGCGTCGCTAGCGGGAGTTCGAGATACGCAGTATTTT,CSASLAGVRDTQYF
.,.,TRBJ2-7,TRBV6-1,TGTGCCAGCAGTGAAGCCGGGAGACACAGCTCCTACGAGCAGTACTTC,CASSEAGRHSSYEQYF
TRBD2,few,TRBJ2-7,TRBV7-9,TGTGCCAGCAGCTTTCCGGGAGGGCCCTACCACGAGCAGTACTTC,CASSFPGGPYHEQYF
TRBD2,.,TRBJ2-7,TRBV6-5,TGTGCCAGCAGTTACTCGATCAGCGGGAGTTGGTACGAGCAGTACTTC,CASSYSISGSWYEQYF
.,few,TRBJ2-2,TRBV27,TGTGCCAGCAGTTTTTTTGGGGTCACCGGGGAGCTGTTTTTT,CASSFFGVTGELFF
.,.,TRBJ1-4,TRBV7-2,TGTGCCAGCAGCGGACGCTTGGGAAAACTGTTTTTT,CASSGRLGKLFF
TRBD2,.,TRBJ2-7,TRBV29-1,TGCAGCGTTGGACCCGGACTAGCGGGAGTTTACGAGCAGTACTTC,CSVGPGLAGVYEQYF
TRBD2,.,TRBJ2-1,TRBV15,TGTGCCACCAGCAGAGAATCACTAGCGGGAGTTAATGAGCAGTTCTTC,CATSRESLAGVNEQFF
.,few,TRBJ2-1,TRBV29-1,TGCAGCGTTCTAGGCGGAGGCCACAATGAGCAGTTCTTC,CSVLGGGHNEQFF
TRBD2,few,TRBJ2-5,TRBV12-3/TRBV12-4,TGTGCCAGCAGTCCCGACGTAGCGGGGTTTATTTGGACCCAGTACTTC,CASSPDVAGFIWTQYF
TRBD2,few,TRBJ2-5,TRBV12-3/TRBV12-4,TGTGCCAGCAGTTCTGGTAGCGGGGGCAAGAAAGAGACCCAGTACTTC,CASSSGSGGKKETQYF
.,.,TRBJ2-5,TRBV5-6,TGTGCCAGCAGCTTCAAGGGGAATCCTGGAGAGACCCAGTACTTC,CASSFKGNPGETQYF
.,.,TRBJ2-5,TRBV20-1,TGCAGTGCGTTACAAGAGACCCAGTACTTC,CSALQETQYF
TRBD2,.,TRBJ2-5,TRBV7-2,TGTGCCAGCAGCTATTCCCTTAGCGGGGGGGCGCAGACCCAGTACTTC,CASSYSLSGGAQTQYF
.,few,TRBJ2-5,TRBV5-1,TGCGCCAGCAGCTTGGTCCCCCCCGGAGAGACCCAGTACTTC,CASSLVPPGETQYF
.,.,TRBJ2-3,TRBV20-1,TGCAGTGCCGCAGGCGAAGATACGCAGTATTTT,CSAAGEDTQYF
.,many,TRBJ2-1,TRBV4-3,TGCGCCAGCAGCCAAGATAGAGGGAATTCCTACAATGAGCAGTTCTTC,CASSQDRGNSYNEQFF
.,many,TRBJ2-7,TRBV28,TGTGCCAGCAGTTTAGGTCTCCTAGTAAAAAACTACGAGCAGTACTTC,CASSLGLLVKNYEQYF
TRBD1,.,TRBJ2-5,TRBV5-6,TGTGCCAGCAGCGGGCGACAGGGGGCTAGAGAGACCCAGTACTTC,CASSGRQGARETQYF
.,many,TRBJ1-1,TRBV2,TGTGCCAGCAGTGAAGGACTCCGGGGAGGTAACACTGAAGCTTTCTTT,CASSEGLRGGNTEAFF
.,.,TRBJ2-7,TRBV20-1,TGCAGTGCTAGAGAAGTTGGCAGGGGCAGGTACGAGCAGTACTTC,CSAREVGRGRYEQYF
TRBD2,.,TRBJ2-7,TRBV7-3,TGTGCCAGCAGCCCCCAGCTAGCGGGAGATTACGAGCAGTACTTC,CASSPQLAGDYEQYF
.,.,TRBJ2-7,TRBV15,TGTGCCACCAGCAGTGGGCAGAGTATCTCCTACGAGCAGTACTTC,CATSSGQSISYEQYF
.,.,TRBJ2-4,TRBV7-2,TGTGCCAGCAGCTTAGCCCTGACTACCCCACAGTACTTC,CASSLALTTPQYF
TRBD1,few,TRBJ1-3,TRBV12-3/TRBV12-4,TGTGCCAGCAGTAATAGACAGGGCGGAAACACCATATATTTT,CASSNRQGGNTIYF
TRBD2,.,TRBJ2-3,TRBV7-9,TGTGCCAGCAGCATGACTAGCGGGAGTGGGTCAGATACGCAGTATTTT,CASSMTSGSGSDTQYF
TRBD1,many,TRBJ1-5,TRBV4-1,TGCGCCAGCAGCCCTACCGGGACAGGTAATCAGCCCCAGCATTTT,CASSPTGTGNQPQHF
TRBD1,few,TRBJ1-2,TRBV12-3/TRBV12-4,TGTGCCAGCAGTGTACCGGGACAGGGGAGCTATGGCTACACCTTC,CASSVPGQGSYGYTF
TRBD1,.,TRBJ1-1,TRBV6-1,TGTGCCAGCAGGCTATCGGACAGGGGATCGACTGAAGATTTCTTT,CASRLSDRGSTEDFF
.,.,TRBJ2-7,TRBV28,TGTGCCAGCAGAAACGCCGTGCGGATATCAAATAACGAGCAGTACTTC,CASRNAVRISNNEQYF
.,many,TRBJ1-2,TRBV12-3/TRBV12-4,TGTGCCAGCAGCCGTGCTTCGGGCCATGGCTACACCTTC,CASSRASGHGYTF
TRBD2,.,TRBJ2-5,TRBV5-1,TGCGCCAGCAGCATCTCCTCGCTGACTAGCGGGGGGGGAGAGACCCAGTACTTC,CASSISSLTSGGGETQYF
.,few,TRBJ2-1,TRBV19,TGTGCCAGTAGTATTCAACTAGTCATAGGTGAGCAGTTCTTC,CASSIQLVIGEQFF
TRBD1,.,TRBJ1-2,TRBV30,TGTGCCTGGAGGGTTTATGGGACAGGGGGTCGGGGCTACACCTTC,CAWRVYGTGGRGYTF
.,many,TRBJ2-7,TRBV3-1,TGTGCCAGCAGCCAATGGACAGCTTTCGACTTC,CASSQWTAFDF
.,few,TRBJ2-1,TRBV2,TGTGCCAGCAGTGTACAGGGAGTAGGGTACAATGAGCAGTTCTTC,CASSVQGVGYNEQFF
.,few,TRBJ1-1,TRBV30,TGTGCCTGGAGTGTAAGGGGGAAACACACTGAAGCTTTCTTT,CAWSVRGKHTEAFF
.,.,TRBJ2-1,TRBV6-4,TGTGCCAGCAGTGACTCCCAGCAGGCTAGGCAGTTCTTC,CASSDSQQARQFF
.,.,TRBJ2-2,TRBV20-1,TGCAGTGGGGCGGGCGGTGGCTCCGGGGAGCTGTTTTTT,CSGAGGGSGELFF
TRBD1,.,TRBJ2-1,TRBV19,TGTGCCAGTAGTGTAGGACAGGTTTACAATGAGCAGTTCTTC,CASSVGQVYNEQFF
.,few,TRBJ2-1,TRBV20-1,TGCAGTGCTAGAGAAAATAGCGGCGCCTACAATGAGCAGTTCTTC,CSARENSGAYNEQFF
.,many,TRBJ2-5,TRBV6-1,TGTGCCAGCAGGAGGAGGGAAGAGACCCAGTACTTC,CASRRREETQYF
TRBD2,many,TRBJ2-7,TRBV6-5,TGTGCCAGCAGTTACTCTGTGACTAGCCGTGGTCTCCCTTACGAGCAGTACTTC,CASSYSVTSRGLPYEQYF
TRBD1,few,TRBJ2-3,TRBV12-3/TRBV12-4,TGTGCCAGCAGTACTACAGGGGGCGCGGATACGCAGTATTTT,CASSTTGGADTQYF
.,few,TRBJ1-5,TRBV5-1,TGCGCCAGCAGCTTGGGAGGTGGGGGGAGCAATCAGCCCCAGCATTTT,CASSLGGGGSNQPQHF
TRBD2,.,TRBJ2-3,TRBV5-1,TGCGCCAGCAGCCCAAGCGGGACGGGAACAGATACGCAGTATTTT,CASSPSGTGTDTQYF
.,many,TRBJ2-1,TRBV7-9,TGTGCCAGCAGCCTTCTTAATGAGCAGTTCTTC,CASSLLNEQFF
TRBD2,many,TRBJ2-1,TRBV2,TGTGCCAGCAGTGGGGTAGCGGGAGTGAACAATGAGCAGTTCTTC,CASSGVAGVNNEQFF
TRBD2,.,TRBJ2-1,TRBV10-1,TGCGCCAGCAGTGGGGAGGGACAGCAGTTCTTC,CASSGEGQQFF
.,few,TRBJ1-2,TRBV3-1,TGTGCCAGCAGGCCACCCCGGGCTTCATATGGCTACACCTTC,CASRPPRASYGYTF
TRBD1,.,TRBJ1-2,TRBV7-9,TGTGCCAGCAGCTACGGGACAGGGGGTTATGGCTACACCTTC,CASSYGTGGYGYTF
TRBD2,few,TRBJ2-3,TRBV9,TGTGCCAGCAGTCCGGGACTAGCGTTCGATACGCAGTATTTT,CASSPGLAFDTQYF